This record concerns one TCR beta chain sequence. The antigen is undetermined. Clones were sequenced by immunoSEQ multiplex PCR, and TCRdb holds only the in-frame ones, with some missing. Among 30,000 to 40,000 clones listed, approximately 86% were seen once. The data originate from a study of T cells in localized non-small cell lung cancer. Between the trimmed V and J ends, which lost 3 bases and 5 bases, there was a span of 14 bases. CDR1 and CDR2 (germline): SQVTM, ANQGSEA. The CDR3 runs 13 residues. Study-level points and caveats: The tumor had only one region sequenced, so heterogeneity remains possible.

The TCR originated in a man aged 35 to 69 with stage I lung adenocarcinoma. This chain links TRBV29-1 with TRBJ2-7, with D tentatively TRBD2 (6 bases). The specimen comprised peripheral blood, sampled before any cancer treatment. CDR3 in DNA: TGCAGCGTTGAGGGGGACTTCGAGAACGAGCAGTACTTC. This translates into CSVEGDFENEQYF.